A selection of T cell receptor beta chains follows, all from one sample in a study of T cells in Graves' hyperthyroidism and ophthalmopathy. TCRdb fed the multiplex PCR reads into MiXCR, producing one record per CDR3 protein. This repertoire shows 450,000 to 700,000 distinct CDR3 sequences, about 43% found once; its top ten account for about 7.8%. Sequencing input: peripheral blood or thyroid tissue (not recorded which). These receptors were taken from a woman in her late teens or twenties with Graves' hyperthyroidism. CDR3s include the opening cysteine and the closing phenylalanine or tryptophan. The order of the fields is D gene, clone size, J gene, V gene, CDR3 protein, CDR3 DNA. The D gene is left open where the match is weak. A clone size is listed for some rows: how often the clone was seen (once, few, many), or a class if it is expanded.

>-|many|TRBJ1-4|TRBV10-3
CAINGGLGEKLFF
TGTGCCATCAACGGGGGGCTAGGGGAAAAACTGTTTTTT
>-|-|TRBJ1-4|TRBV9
CASSVEGSGSEKLFF
TGTGCCAGCAGCGTAGAAGGTAGCGGGAGTGAAAAACTGTTTTTT
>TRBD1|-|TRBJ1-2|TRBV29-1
CSVNMGGQGGNYGYTF
TGCAGCGTGAACATGGGGGGACAGGGGGGTAACTATGGCTACACCTTC
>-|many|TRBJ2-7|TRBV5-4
CASSPFTGIYEQYF
TGTGCCAGCAGCCCCTTCACAGGGATCTACGAGCAGTACTTC
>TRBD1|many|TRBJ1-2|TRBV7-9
CASSLGWDSPNYGYTF
TGTGCCAGCAGCTTAGGTTGGGACAGTCCTAACTATGGCTACACCTTC
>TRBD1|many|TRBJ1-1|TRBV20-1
CSAQGARTEAFF
TGCAGTGCTCAGGGGGCTAGAACTGAAGCTTTCTTT
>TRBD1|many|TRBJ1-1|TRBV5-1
CAGSFEGADEAFF
TGCGCCGGCAGCTTTGAGGGGGCTGATGAAGCTTTCTTT
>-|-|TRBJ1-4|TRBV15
CATSRDWGDNEKLFF
TGTGCCACCAGCAGAGACTGGGGTGACAATGAAAAACTGTTTTTT
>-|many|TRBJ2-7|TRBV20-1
CSGLVGLYEQYF
TGCAGTGGCCTAGTTGGCCTCTACGAGCAGTACTTC
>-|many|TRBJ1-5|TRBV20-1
CSASQLTAQHF
TGCAGTGCTAGTCAGCTGACAGCCCAGCATTTT
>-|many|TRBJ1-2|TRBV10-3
CAISAKGDGYTF
TGTGCCATCAGTGCGAAAGGGGATGGCTACACCTTC
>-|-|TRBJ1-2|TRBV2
CASSQEGQGYTF
TGTGCCAGCAGCCAAGAGGGTCAGGGCTACACCTTC
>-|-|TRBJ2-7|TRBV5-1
CASTGHLGEQYF
TGCGCCAGCACGGGTCATCTTGGCGAGCAGTACTTC
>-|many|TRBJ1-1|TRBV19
CASSRRGGNTEAFF
TGTGCCAGTAGTCGGAGGGGTGGGAACACTGAAGCTTTCTTT
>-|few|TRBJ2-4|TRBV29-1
CSVRALAKNIQYF
TGCAGCGTCAGAGCCCTAGCCAAAAACATTCAGTACTTC
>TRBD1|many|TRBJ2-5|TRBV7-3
CASSLDRVSQYF
TGTGCCAGCAGCTTAGACAGGGTGAGCCAGTACTTC
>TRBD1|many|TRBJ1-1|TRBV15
CATSRRDRVSEAFF
TGTGCCACCAGCAGGAGGGACAGGGTTTCCGAAGCTTTCTTT
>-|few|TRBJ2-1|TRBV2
CASPQTRGNEQFF
TGTGCCAGCCCCCAGACTAGGGGCAATGAGCAGTTCTTC
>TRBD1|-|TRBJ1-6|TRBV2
CASSRGAWSPLHF
TGTGCCAGCAGCAGGGGGGCTTGGTCACCCCTCCACTTT
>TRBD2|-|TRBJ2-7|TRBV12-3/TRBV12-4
CASSDYNPSGSSYEQYF
TGTGCCAGCAGCGACTACAACCCTAGCGGGAGTTCCTACGAGCAGTACTTC
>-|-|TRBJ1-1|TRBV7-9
CASPGPEAFF
TGTGCCAGCCCTGGACCTGAAGCTTTCTTT
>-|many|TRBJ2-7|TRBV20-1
CSAFRDHYEQYF
TGCAGTGCTTTCCGGGATCACTACGAGCAGTACTTC
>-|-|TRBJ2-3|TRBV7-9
CASSPNGGLSGDTQYF
TGTGCCAGCAGCCCGAACGGGGGGCTGTCGGGAGATACGCAGTATTTT
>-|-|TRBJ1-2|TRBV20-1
CSARELGAEGYTF
TGCAGTGCCAGAGAGCTGGGGGCAGAAGGCTACACCTTC
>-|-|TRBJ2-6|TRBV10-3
CAISGLNVLTF
TGTGCCATCAGTGGGTTGAACGTCCTGACTTTC
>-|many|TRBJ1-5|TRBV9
CASSVGGLGNQPQHF
TGTGCCAGCAGCGTAGGGGGGCTCGGCAATCAGCCCCAGCATTTT
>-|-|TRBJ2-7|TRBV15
CATSSWDLYEQYF
TGTGCCACCAGCAGCTGGGACCTCTACGAGCAGTACTTC
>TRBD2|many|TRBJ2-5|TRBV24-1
CATSEGGTSGRKTQYF
TGTGCCACCAGTGAAGGAGGGACTAGCGGGAGGAAGACCCAGTACTTC
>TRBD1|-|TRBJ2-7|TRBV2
CASTLRTGSYQDEQYF
TGTGCCAGCACCCTCCGGACAGGGAGTTATCAGGATGAGCAGTACTTC
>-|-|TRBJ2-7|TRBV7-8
CASSFAGFNYEQYF
TGTGCCAGCAGCTTCGCAGGGTTCAACTACGAGCAGTACTTC
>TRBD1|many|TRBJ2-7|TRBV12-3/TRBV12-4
CASSLHRGPYEQYF
TGTGCCAGCAGTCTCCACAGGGGCCCCTACGAGCAGTACTTC
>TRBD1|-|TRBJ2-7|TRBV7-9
CASSALVGQGAYEQYF
TGTGCCAGCAGTGCTCTCGTGGGACAGGGCGCCTACGAGCAGTACTTC
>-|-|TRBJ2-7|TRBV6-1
CASSTAAGTYRYEQYF
TGTGCCAGCAGTACAGCTGCCGGGACCTACCGATACGAGCAGTACTTC
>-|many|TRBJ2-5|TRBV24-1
CATSDSRGLQETQYF
TGTGCCACCAGTGATTCTCGGGGACTTCAAGAGACCCAGTACTTC
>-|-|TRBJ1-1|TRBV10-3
CAISEHTWREDTEAFF
TGTGCCATCAGTGAGCATACATGGCGGGAGGACACTGAAGCTTTCTTT
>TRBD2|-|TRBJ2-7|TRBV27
CASSLRDRGTSGTYEQYF
TGTGCCAGCAGTTTACGGGACAGGGGGACTAGCGGGACTTACGAGCAGTACTTC
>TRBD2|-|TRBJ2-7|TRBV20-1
CSASLSGSGGNEQYF
TGCAGTGCTAGTCTTAGCGGGAGTGGTGGGAACGAGCAGTACTTC
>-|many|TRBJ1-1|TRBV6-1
CASTFRADTEAFF
TGTGCCAGCACATTCAGGGCCGACACTGAAGCTTTCTTT
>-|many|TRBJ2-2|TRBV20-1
CSARGWGPGELFF
TGCAGTGCAAGGGGGTGGGGGCCCGGGGAGCTGTTTTTT
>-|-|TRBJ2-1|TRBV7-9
CASSQEGHPSYNEQFF
TGTGCCAGCAGCCAAGAAGGGCATCCCTCCTACAATGAGCAGTTCTTC
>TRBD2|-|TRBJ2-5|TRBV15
CATSILPGTSGREKPQETQYF
TGTGCCACCAGCATTCTGCCAGGGACTAGCGGGAGGGAAAAACCTCAAGAGACCCAGTACTTC
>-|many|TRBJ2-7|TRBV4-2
CASSQEGAGSSYEQYF
TGTGCCAGCAGCCAAGAAGGGGCGGGGAGCTCCTACGAGCAGTACTTC